The 31 T cell receptor beta chains listed next were all sequenced from one sample in a study of human T cells and chemical hapten exposure. One entry per CDR3 protein, called by TCRdb with MiXCR from the RACE reads. Counted here are some 32,000 distinct CDR3 sequences, 5% to 6% occurring once; the ten biggest clones make up roughly 5.9%. Time point: patch test 3, about 24 weeks after DPC sensitization. Treatment noted: therapeutic diphenylcyclopropenone sensitization with weekly scalp DPC. The sequences come from whole blood, collected in connection with sensitization to the hapten diphenylcyclopropenone (DPC). The receptors derive from a man under 40 with alopecia areata. Some clones in this sample may be carry-over from other donors' samples.

This clonotype was recorded at least ten times. This chain uses TRBV30 with TRBJ2-7, with a weak D call TRBD2 (5 bases). Germline V gene sequence: CDR1 GTSNPN, CDR2 SVGIG (reference sequence). V lost 2 bases and J 3 bases, leaving 11 bases between the germline ends. The CDR3 consists of 13 residues. CDR3 in amino acids: CAWSPSGSYEQYF. In DNA form, the CDR3 reads TGTGCCTGGAGTCCATCGGGGAGCTACGAGCAGTACTTC. The variable domain in full, completed from reference TRBV30 and TRBJ2-7, reads SQTIHQWPATLVQPVGSPLSLECTVEGTSNPNLYWYRQAAGRGLQLLFYSVGIGQISSEVPQNLSASRPQDRQFILSSKKLLLSDSGFYLCAWSPSGSYEQYFGPGTRLTVT.

This clonotype was picked up many times. The J gene is TRBJ2-7, the V gene TRBV12-3 or TRBV12-4; 7 positions agree with TRBD2. Unmatched junction bases numbered 11, after V lost 6 bases and J lost 3 bases. This CDR3 spans 15 amino acids. CDR3 coding DNA: TGTGCCAGCAGCCCCGGGGGAGCGGGAAACTACGAGCAGTACTTC. Amino acids: CASSPGGAGNYEQYF.

This clonotype was detected ten times or more. V gene TRBV5-1 combines with J gene TRBJ1-1; no firm D call. Trimming removed 1 base from V and 6 bases from J, with 7 bases in between. Germline CDR1 SGHRS, CDR2 YFSETQ. The CDR3 contains 12 residues. The CDR3: CASSLSAAEAFF. The CDR3 DNA sequence: TGCGCCAGCAGCTTGTCGGCGGCTGAAGCTTTCTTT.

V and J are TRBV7-2 and TRBJ1-3; no definite D call. Trimming cost V 1 base and J 3 bases, with 1 base left between them. This CDR3 comprises 12 residues. CDR1 and CDR2 (germline): SGHTA, FQGNSA. DNA for the CDR3: TGTGCCAGCAGCTTAGGTGGAAACACCATATATTTT. This gives the protein CASSLGGNTIYF.

This clonotype was detected many times. The V gene is TRBV30, the J gene TRBJ1-1, with D perhaps TRBD1 (5 bases). Germline V gives CDR1 GTSNPN, CDR2 SVGIG (reference sequence). V lost 5 bases, J lost 5 bases, and 15 bases lay in between. The CDR3 covers 13 residues. The CDR3 spells CAWAATGLTEAFF. As DNA, the CDR3 is TGTGCCTGGGCCGCCACAGGCTTGACTGAAGCTTTCTTT.

This clonotype was detected ten times or more. The genes are TRBV6-6 and TRBJ2-3; 10 bases are a match to TRBD2. The CDR3 loop spans 15 amino acids. V trimming: 6 bases; J trimming: 1 base; junction bases outside the gene matches: 4. Per the germline V gene, CDR1 is MNHNY and CDR2 is SVGAGI (reference sequence). The CDR3 loop reads CASSKSGGGTDTQYF. CDR3 DNA: TGTGCCAGCAGCAAAAGCGGGGGGGGCACAGATACGCAGTATTTT.

This clonotype was seen repeatedly, ten times or more. The J gene is TRBJ2-5, the V gene TRBV19, with 9 bases aligning to TRBD1. The V segment lost 2 bases and the J segment 3 bases; nucleotides outside the gene matches: 1. CDR1 and CDR2 from the germline V gene are LNHDA and SQIVND (reference sequence). This CDR3 has 14 amino acids. In DNA, the CDR3 is TGTGCCAGTAGTATAACAGGGGGCAAAGAGACCCAGTACTTC. Translated: CASSITGGKETQYF. Variable domain in full (rest from reference TRBV19 and TRBJ2-5): DGGITQSPKYLFRKEGQNVTLSCEQNLNHDAMYWYRQDPGQGLRLIYYSQIVNDFQKGDIAEGYSVSREKKESFPLTVTSAQKNPTAFYLCASSITGGKETQYFGPGTRLLVL.

This clonotype was detected many times. The chain has TRBV15 and TRBJ2-5; D unresolved. Germline CDR1 is LNHNV and CDR2 is YYDKDF (reference sequence). This CDR3 spans 12 amino acids. Trimming shortened V by 3 bases and J by 2 bases, and 4 bases separated the two germline ends. The DNA for the CDR3 is TGTGCCACCAGCAGTACTCAAGAGACCCAGTACTTC. Amino acid sequence: CATSSTQETQYF.

V and J are TRBV2 and TRBJ2-7, with D perhaps matching TRBD1 (6 bases). Germline values: CDR1 SNHLY, CDR2 FYNNEI. V shed 7 bases and J shed 2 bases, with 15 bases lying between them. The CDR3 consists of 14 residues. As DNA, the CDR3 is TGTGCCAGCAATCCTCAGGGGCCCACCTACGAGCAGTACTTC. This codes for CASNPQGPTYEQYF.

The table lists this clonotype with many counts. The chain has TRBV7-9 and TRBJ2-3, with D hard to call. Germline V CDR1 and CDR2: SEHNR, FQNEAQ (reference sequence). The CDR3 runs 14 residues. Trimming took 1 base from V and 0 from J, leaving 5 bases between them. The CDR3 spells CASSLVGSTDTQYF. The DNA for the CDR3 is TGTGCCAGCAGCTTAGTCGGGAGCACAGATACGCAGTATTTT.

This clonotype was counted a few times. The chain combines TRBV24-1 with TRBJ2-3; D perhaps matches TRBD1 (6 bases). This CDR3 region has 13 residues. CDR1 KGHDR and CDR2 SFDVKD come from the germline V gene. Trimming shortened V by 9 bases and J by 4 bases, and 13 bases separated the two germline ends. The CDR3 region is CATEGGSSDTQYF. DNA for the CDR3: TGTGCCACCGAAGGGGGTAGCTCAGATACGCAGTATTTT.

This clonotype has at least ten counts. J is TRBJ1-6 and V is TRBV7-9; 9 bases match TRBD1. Germline-derived CDR1 and CDR2 are SEHNR and FQNEAQ (reference sequence). Losses at the gene ends were 5 bases for V and 12 bases for J; bases not matched to a gene: 8. The CDR3 runs 14 residues. CDR3 DNA: TGTGCCAGCAGCGTGCGGACAGGGGTTAAACCCCTCCACTTT. This gives the protein CASSVRTGVKPLHF.

This clonotype has at least ten counts. The V and J genes are TRBV11-2 and TRBJ2-7; 7 bases are shared with TRBD1. The germline V gene has CDR1 SGHAT and CDR2 FQNNGV. CDR3 length: 14 residues. The junction had 5 bases not matched to a gene; V was cut back by 5 bases and J by 1 base. The CDR3 protein is CASSPGQHSYEQYF. The CDR3 DNA reads TGTGCCAGCAGCCCGGGACAGCATTCCTACGAGCAGTACTTC.

This clonotype has at least ten counts. The chain is built from TRBV19 and TRBJ2-7; possibly TRBD1 or TRBD2 for D (6 bases each). CDR1 is LNHDA, CDR2 SQIVND, per germline (reference sequence). The ends were cut back, 7 bases at V and 3 bases at J, with 13 bases in the middle. The CDR3 runs to 13 residues. This chain's CDR3 is CASNGGMGYEQYF. CDR3 DNA sequence: TGTGCCAGTAACGGGGGCATGGGCTACGAGCAGTACTTC.

This clonotype has at least ten counts. The chain links TRBV11-3 to TRBJ2-2; a weak D match, TRBD1 (6 bases). Deletions cut 5 bases from V and 4 bases from J, with 14 bases between. The CDR3 length is 15 residues. The germline CDR1 and CDR2 sequences are SGHNT and YENEEA. The CDR3 coding sequence is TGTGCCAGCAGCCCAGGGGTAGCGATCACCGGGGAGCTGTTTTTT. As protein: CASSPGVAITGELFF.

This clonotype was detected ten times or more. The CDR3 region is CASTSLSRVGAGELFF. The CDR3 DNA is TGTGCCAGCACCTCATTGTCCCGGGTCGGGGCCGGGGAGCTGTTTTTT. V is TRBV2 and J is TRBJ2-2; possibly TRBD2 for D (5 bases). Trimming cost V 7 bases and J 6 bases, with 21 bases left between them. The CDR3 length is 16 residues. Germline CDR1 is SNHLY and CDR2 is FYNNEI.

This clonotype was observed many times. The chain has TRBV7-8 and TRBJ2-1; no clear D gene. There are 12 residues in the CDR3. The V gene lost 6 bases and the J gene lost 9 bases, with 12 bases spanning the gap. CDR1 is SGHVS, CDR2 FQNEAQ, per germline. CDR3 in DNA: TGTGCCAGCAGACACTCCTTAGGTGAGCAGTTCTTC. Protein sequence: CASRHSLGEQFF.

This clonotype was seen ten or more times. The V gene is TRBV12-3 or TRBV12-4, the J gene TRBJ1-2; TRBD1 is a possible D gene (6 bases). This CDR3 is built from 14 residues. V was trimmed by 6 bases and J by 4 bases, leaving 15 bases between them. The CDR3 DNA is TGTGCCAGCAGGCTTTCCGGGGGGGCCTATGGCTACACCTTC. Protein sequence: CASRLSGGAYGYTF.

This clonotype has ten or more counts. This chain joins TRBV6-5 and TRBJ2-1, with 8 bases matching TRBD1. The germline gives CDR1 MNHEY, CDR2 SVGAGI. V was pared by 2 bases and J by 6 bases, with 6 bases of the junction left unmatched. This CDR3 is built from 15 residues. The CDR3, as DNA: TGTGCCAGCAGTTACCAGGGACAGGCCGTCAATGAGCAGTTCTTC. This encodes CASSYQGQAVNEQFF.

The sample holds many counts of this clonotype. The chain uses TRBV29-1 and TRBJ2-1; the D is unclear. CDR3 length: 12 residues. The germline V gene has CDR1 SQVTM and CDR2 ANQGSEA. V shed 4 bases and J shed 5 bases, with 9 bases lying between them. The CDR3 bases are TGCAGCGTTGTCCTTCGAAACAATGAGCAGTTCTTC. Its translation: CSVVLRNNEQFF.

V is TRBV28 and J is TRBJ1-5; 8 positions agree with TRBD1. The CDR3 spans 15 residues. Per the germline V gene, CDR1 is MDHEN and CDR2 is SYDVKM. With V trimmed by 5 bases and J by 5 bases, 8 bases remained unmatched. The CDR3 DNA sequence: TGTGCCAGCAGTGGACGGACAGGGAAAGATCAGCCCCAGCATTTT. The encoded protein is CASSGRTGKDQPQHF.

In this sample, this clonotype turned up many times. The chain carries TRBV20-1 and TRBJ2-7, with 10 nucleotides matching TRBD2. Germline-derived CDR1 and CDR2 are DFQATT and SNEGSKA (reference sequence). V gave up 2 bases and J gave up 4 bases; unmatched junction bases: 5. This CDR3 is 14 amino acids long. CDR3 residues: CSARKREGIYEQYF. CDR3 DNA: TGCAGTGCTAGAAAGCGGGAGGGCATATACGAGCAGTACTTC.

This clonotype was seen repeatedly, ten times or more. This chain joins TRBV12-3 or TRBV12-4 and TRBJ2-7; D unresolved. CDR3 length equals 12 residues. Trimming stripped 0 bases from V and 3 bases from J, with 3 bases between. The CDR3 is CASSLANYEQYF. In DNA form, the CDR3 reads TGTGCCAGCAGTTTAGCCAACTACGAGCAGTACTTC.

This clonotype appeared many times. The CDR3 loop reads CASSSQTGGLNTDTQYF. DNA of the CDR3: TGTGCCAGCAGTTCCCAGACAGGGGGCCTGAACACAGATACGCAGTATTTT. The genes are TRBV12-3 or TRBV12-4 and TRBJ2-3, with 10 bases fitting TRBD1. Trimming took 4 bases from V and 2 from J; bases not matched to a gene: 9. The CDR3 contains 17 residues.

This clonotype was counted ten times or more. V usage is TRBV29-1 and J usage is TRBJ2-6, with 9 bases that match TRBD1. V trimming: 4 bases; J trimming: 0 bases; junction bases outside the gene matches: 4. Germline V lookup: CDR1 SQVTM, CDR2 ANQGSEA. The CDR3 consists of 16 residues. DNA for the CDR3: TGCAGCGTTGGGGGACAGGGCCGCTCTGGGGCCAACGTCCTGACTTTC. The encoded protein is CSVGGQGRSGANVLTF.

The genes are TRBV15 and TRBJ2-5; D ambiguous. CDR1 is LNHNV, CDR2 YYDKDF, per germline (reference sequence). The CDR3 covers 15 residues. Trimming left V 3 bases short and J 0 bases short, with 11 bases between. CDR3 sequence (DNA): TGTGCCACCAGCAGTTTCTACTCCAACCAAGAGACCCAGTACTTC. This translates into CATSSFYSNQETQYF.

This clonotype occurred many times. The chain carries TRBV6-5 and TRBJ2-1; 9 bases are a match to TRBD1. The CDR3 loop spans 16 amino acids. Per the germline V gene, CDR1 is MNHEY and CDR2 is SVGAGI. With V trimmed by 5 bases and J by 5 bases, 10 bases remained unmatched. The CDR3 bases are TGTGCCAGCAGTCTACAGGGGACAGGGCCTAACAATGAGCAGTTCTTC. It specifies CASSLQGTGPNNEQFF.

This clonotype was counted many times. The genes are TRBV10-2 and TRBJ1-5, with a weak D call TRBD1 (5 bases). CDR1 and CDR2 (germline): WSHSY, SAAADI. The CDR3 sequence is 13 residues long. Trimming removed 3 bases from V and 6 bases from J, with 9 bases in between. DNA for the CDR3: TGCGCCAGCAGTGACCCAGGGAGTCAGCCCCAGCATTTT. Its protein product is CASSDPGSQPQHF.

This clonotype was detected many times. CDR3 nucleotide sequence: TGTGCCAGCAGTGACAGGATCCATAATTCACCCCTCCACTTT. It encodes CASSDRIHNSPLHF. The rearrangement uses TRBV6-4 and TRBJ1-6, with D hard to call. This CDR3 spans 14 amino acids. Trimming removed 2 bases from V and 5 bases from J, with 7 bases in between. Looked up from germline, CDR1 is MRHNA and CDR2 is SNTAGT.

This clonotype has at least ten counts. The V call is TRBV6-5, the J call TRBJ1-2, with D maybe TRBD1 (5 bases). Germline lookup yields CDR1 MNHEY and CDR2 SVGAGI. Between the trimmed V and J ends, which lost 6 bases and 2 bases, there was a span of 13 bases. This CDR3 region has 14 residues. The chain's CDR3 is CASSSGSRNYGYTF. CDR3 coding DNA: TGTGCCAGCAGCTCAGGGAGCCGCAACTATGGCTACACCTTC.

The chain has TRBV20-1 and TRBJ2-1; 13 bases fit TRBD2. The CDR3 sequence is 14 residues long. The J segment lost 9 bases and the V segment lost 2 bases, leaving 4 bases of the junction unmatched. The germline CDR1 and CDR2 sequences are DFQATT and SNEGSKA (reference sequence). The CDR3 DNA follows: TGCAGTGCTAGAAGGACTAGCGGGAGAGGTGAGCAGTTCTTC. Protein: CSARRTSGRGEQFF.